These 24 T cell receptor beta chains share one sample of origin, sequenced in a study of molecular identifiers for immune sequencing clone quantification. TCRdb reprocessed the PCR reads via MiXCR and lists one record per CDR3 protein. The sample shows about 320,000 distinct CDR3 sequences, 24% of them seen only once. Input material: naive CD8+ T cells from blood, with Jurkat cell RNA spiked in. Subset specified: FACS-sorted CD8+CD4-CCR7+CD45RA+ naive T cells. Receptors originate from a human donor in good health. Some libraries in this study had Jurkat cell RNA spiked in.

This clonotype occurred many times. V is TRBV29-1 and J is TRBJ1-1, with D hard to call. CDR3 length equals 11 residues. Germline V gives CDR1 SQVTM, CDR2 ANQGSEA. Trimming left V 2 bases short and J 1 base short, with 2 bases between. In nucleotides, the CDR3 is TGCAGCGTTGAAAGGAACACTGAAGCTTTCTTT. As protein: CSVERNTEAFF.

As concerns this clonotype: Given a much more abundant clone one base away, this may be a read error. The V call is TRBV27, the J call TRBJ1-4; possibly TRBD1 for D (5 bases). The germline CDR1 and CDR2 sequences are MNHEY and SMNVEV (reference sequence). Trimming stripped 6 bases from V and 5 bases from J, with 16 bases between. The CDR3 is made up of 15 amino acids. The CDR3 region is CASRGEGAPNEKLFF. Written as DNA, the CDR3 is TGTGCCAGCAGGGGGGAGGGAGCCCCAAATGAAAAACTGTTTTTT.

Concerning this clonotype itself: This may be a read error, as it is one base from a much larger clone. V and J are TRBV7-9 and TRBJ2-1; 10 bases agree with TRBD2. The CDR3 runs 16 residues. V trimming: 5 bases; J trimming: 10 bases; junction bases outside the gene matches: 14. Germline loops: CDR1 SEHNR, CDR2 FQNEAQ (reference sequence). CDR3 residues: CASSNPGRAGGPEQFF. The CDR3 bases are TGTGCCAGCAGCAATCCCGGTAGAGCGGGAGGGCCGGAGCAGTTCTTC.

A note on this clonotype: One end of the junction does not line up with germline, which may come from a read error. The genes are TRBV7-9 and TRBJ1-1, with D maybe TRBD1 (5 bases). The germline CDR1 and CDR2 sequences are SEHNR and FQNEAQ (reference sequence). CDR3 size: 16 residues. The DNA for the CDR3 is TGTGCCAGCAGCCCCACCCTGGGGCAGAAGAACGCTGAAGCTTTCTTT. Its translation is CASSPTLGQKNAEAFF.

The rearrangement joins TRBV4-3 to TRBJ2-7; 10 nucleotides agree with TRBD2. The CDR3 contains 15 residues. V shed 4 bases, J shed 2 bases, and the junction held 5 bases outside the gene matches. Germline V gene data show CDR1 as LGHNA and CDR2 as YSLEER. The chain's CDR3 is CASSPGTSDPYEQYF. The CDR3 nucleotides are TGCGCCAGCAGCCCTGGGACTAGCGACCCCTACGAGCAGTACTTC.

This clonotype was detected ten times or more. The chain uses TRBV7-2 and TRBJ2-7; possibly TRBD2 for D (5 bases). Germline V lookup: CDR1 SGHTA, CDR2 FQGNSA. The V end lost 0 bases, the J end lost 5 bases, and 11 bases lay between the germline ends. The CDR3 covers 14 residues. Here the CDR3 DNA reads TGTGCCAGCAGCTTAGCTTCGTCCGGGAACGAGCAGTACTTC. Protein sequence: CASSLASSGNEQYF.

This chain connects TRBV30 to TRBJ1-2; TRBD1 matches at 8 bases. The CDR3 covers 13 residues. Germline CDR1 and CDR2: GTSNPN and SVGIG (reference sequence). The ends lost 1 base at V and 6 bases at J; junction bases unmatched: 4. The CDR3 protein is CAWSEGQGHGYTF. The CDR3, as DNA: TGTGCCTGGAGTGAAGGACAGGGCCATGGCTACACCTTC. The full variable domain, its missing parts supplied by reference TRBV30 and TRBJ1-2, is SQTIHQWPATLVQPVGSPLSLECTVEGTSNPNLYWYRQAAGRGLQLLFYSVGIGQISSEVPQNLSASRPQDRQFILSSKKLLLSDSGFYLCAWSEGQGHGYTFGSGTRLTVV.

In this sample, this clonotype turned up a few times. The chain uses TRBV13 and TRBJ2-7; 11 bases match TRBD2. Per the germline V gene, CDR1 is PRHDT and CDR2 is FYEKMQ (reference sequence). The trim removed 3 bases at V and 4 bases at J, leaving 5 bases unmatched. The CDR3 loop spans 15 amino acids. CDR3 nucleotides: TGTGCCAGCAGCTTTAGACTAGCGGGAAAGTACGAGCAGTACTTC. It specifies CASSFRLAGKYEQYF. Looking up the rest from reference TRBV13 and TRBJ2-7 gives the full variable domain: AAGVIQSPRHLIKEKRETATLKCYPIPRHDTVYWYQQGPGQDPQFLISFYEKMQSDKGSIPDRFSAQQFSDYHSELNMSSLELGDSALYFCASSFRLAGKYEQYFGPGTRLTVT.

The CDR3 DNA reads as TGTGCCTGGAGTGTACTCTACCCCCCCGTGGAGCAGTATTTT. Encoded protein: CAWSVLYPPVEQYF. The J gene is TRBJ2-3, the V gene TRBV30; no clear D gene. The CDR3 consists of 14 residues. V was cut by 0 bases and J by 11 bases, with 18 bases left in between. The germline V gene has CDR1 GTSNPN and CDR2 SVGIG (reference sequence). Looking up the rest from reference TRBV30 and TRBJ2-3 gives the full variable domain: SQTIHQWPATLVQPVGSPLSLECTVEGTSNPNLYWYRQAAGRGLQLLFYSVGIGQISSEVPQNLSASRPQDRQFILSSKKLLLSDSGFYLCAWSVLYPPVEQYFGPGTRLTVL.

This clonotype has ten or more counts. The chain combines TRBV12-3 or TRBV12-4 with TRBJ2-3, with D possibly called TRBD1 or TRBD2 (6 bases each). The CDR3 length is 16 residues. Trimming cost V 6 bases and J 3 bases, with 19 bases left between them. This CDR3 reads CASSPTGGVLTDTQYF. The CDR3 DNA reads as TGTGCCAGCAGCCCGACAGGCGGGGTTCTAACAGATACGCAGTATTTT.

This sequence joins TRBV12-3 or TRBV12-4 and TRBJ1-5; a possible D gene is TRBD1 (5 bases). Trimming removed 7 bases at V and 2 bases at J, with 15 bases between. The CDR3 runs to 15 residues. The CDR3 DNA reads TGTGCCAGCACCTCTGGGGGTGGCGGCAATCAGCCCCAGCATTTT. It specifies CASTSGGGGNQPQHF.

The V call is TRBV4-1, the J call TRBJ2-3, with D perhaps TRBD2 (6 bases). This CDR3 contains 13 residues. CDR1 is MGHRA and CDR2 is YSYEKL in the germline V gene. The V end was cut by 3 bases, the J end by 6 bases, with 10 bases between. This CDR3 is CASSQGDLDTQYF. The CDR3 DNA sequence: TGCGCCAGCAGCCAGGGGGACTTGGATACGCAGTATTTT.

Of note for this clonotype: Relative to the germline gene, one junction end is altered; a read error may explain this. This rearrangement joins TRBV24-1 to TRBJ1-5; no definite D call. There are 14 residues in the CDR3. Germline lookup yields CDR1 KGHDR and CDR2 SFDVKD. CDR3 sequence: CATSAGWSNQPQNF. DNA for the CDR3: TGTGCCACCAGTGCCGGTTGGAGCAATCAGCCCCAGAATTTT.

There are many counts of this clonotype. The genes are TRBV5-6 and TRBJ1-2, with D perhaps matching TRBD1 (5 bases). The germline V gene has CDR1 SGHDT and CDR2 YYEEEE. The CDR3 length is 15 residues. V was clipped by 3 bases and J by 7 bases, with 19 bases between them. CDR3 in amino acids: CASSWGSGKSSGYTF. CDR3 bases: TGTGCCAGCAGCTGGGGGTCAGGGAAGTCATCTGGCTACACCTTC.

Comment on this clonotype: A much larger clone lies a single base off, so this may be a read error. The CDR3 nucleotides are TGCAGCGCCCTGGAGCGGGGAGGAGACGCGCAGTACTTC. It encodes CSALERGGDAQYF. The V and J genes are TRBV29-1 and TRBJ2-7; TRBD2 aligns across 7 bases. The germline V gene has CDR1 SQVTM and CDR2 ANQGSEA. V shed 7 bases and J 9 bases; nucleotides not matched to a gene: 15. This CDR3 has 13 residues.

A word on this clonotype: This may arise from a read error, as a much more abundant clone is one base away. This chain links TRBV19 with TRBJ1-1, with 8 bases that match TRBD1. V dropped 4 bases and J dropped 4; count of bases not matched to a gene: 14. The CDR3 extends over 17 amino acids. From germline, CDR1 is LNHDA and CDR2 SQIVND (reference sequence). The CDR3 reads CASSTRDRLVMSTEAFF. In DNA, the CDR3 is TGTGCCAGTAGTACCCGGGACAGGCTCGTTATGAGCACTGAAGCTTTCTTT. The variable domain in full, completed from reference TRBV19 and TRBJ1-1, reads DGGITQSPKYLFRKEGQNVTLSCEQNLNHDAMYWYRQDPGQGLRLIYYSQIVNDFQKGDIAEGYSVSREKKESFPLTVTSAQKNPTAFYLCASSTRDRLVMSTEAFFGQGTRLTVV.

In regard to this clonotype: A junction boundary mismatches the germline segment, possibly from a read error. The chain couples TRBV9 to TRBJ2-2, with D tentatively TRBD2 (6 bases). Germline CDR1 reads SGDLS; CDR2 reads YYNGEE. CDR3 length: 15 residues. The CDR3 DNA is TGTGCCAGCAGCGTAACCCCAGGGCCCACCGGGGGGCTGTTTTTT. The encoded protein is CASSVTPGPTGGLFF.

This clonotype was seen at least ten times. This CDR3 reads CASSFPEGATLNTEAFF. The DNA of the CDR3 is TGTGCCAGCAGCTTCCCCGAAGGCGCCACCTTGAACACTGAAGCTTTCTTT. The chain recombines TRBV7-9 with TRBJ1-1; no firm D call. Trimming pared 3 bases from V and 0 bases from J, leaving 17 bases between. The CDR3 length is 17 residues. Germline CDR1 reads SEHNR; CDR2 reads FQNEAQ (reference sequence).

This clonotype was detected many times. The gene calls are TRBV4-1 and TRBJ2-7; a weak D match, TRBD1 (6 bases). Germline assignment: CDR1 MGHRA and CDR2 YSYEKL. CDR3 length: 15 residues. Trimming removed 0 bases at V and 3 bases at J, with 12 bases between. Written as DNA, the CDR3 is TGCGCCAGCAGCCAAGAACAGGGTACCCTCTACGAGCAGTACTTC. Amino acid sequence: CASSQEQGTLYEQYF.

This clonotype has a count of ten or more. V is TRBV14 and J is TRBJ1-2; D uncertain. Germline values: CDR1 SGHDN, CDR2 FVKESK. CDR3 length: 13 amino acids. Trimming removed 1 base at V and 3 bases at J, with 6 bases between. The CDR3 here is CASSQADYYGYTF. The CDR3 DNA follows: TGTGCCAGCAGCCAAGCCGATTACTATGGCTACACCTTC.

The chain carries TRBV19 and TRBJ2-5; the match to TRBD2 covers 11 bases. Germline V gene lookup returns CDR1 LNHDA and CDR2 SQIVND (reference sequence). The CDR3 covers 15 residues. With V trimmed by 5 bases and J by 2 bases, 4 bases remained unmatched. CDR3 in DNA: TGTGCCAGTAGTGGGGGACTAGCGGTTCAAGAGACCCAGTACTTC. Translation gives CASSGGLAVQETQYF.

This clonotype was detected many times. The gene calls are TRBV6-5 and TRBJ2-1; 8 bases match TRBD2. The germline CDR1 and CDR2 sequences are MNHEY and SVGAGI. J gave up 9 bases and V 6 bases, and 10 bases lay outside the gene matches. The CDR3 totals 14 residues. CDR3 coding DNA: TGTGCCAGCAGCGGGGGGGTGTTGAATGGTGAGCAGTTCTTC. It encodes CASSGGVLNGEQFF.

This clonotype was seen only a few times. This chain joins TRBV29-1 and TRBJ2-7; D remains unclear. V lost 0 bases and J 2 bases, leaving 14 bases between the germline ends. The CDR3 sequence is 15 residues long. The germline V gene has CDR1 SQVTM and CDR2 ANQGSEA. This CDR3 is CSVEDWVDEAYEQYF. The DNA for the CDR3 is TGCAGCGTTGAAGACTGGGTCGATGAAGCCTACGAGCAGTACTTC.

This clonotype was counted many times. The rearrangement joins TRBV9 to TRBJ1-2; possibly TRBD1 for D (6 bases). V was pared by 0 bases and J by 3 bases, with 9 bases between. The CDR3 contains 14 residues. CDR1 and CDR2 (germline): SGDLS, YYNGEE. The CDR3 DNA follows: TGTGCCAGCAGCGTAGTGCCAGGGGACTATGGCTACACCTTC. As protein: CASSVVPGDYGYTF.